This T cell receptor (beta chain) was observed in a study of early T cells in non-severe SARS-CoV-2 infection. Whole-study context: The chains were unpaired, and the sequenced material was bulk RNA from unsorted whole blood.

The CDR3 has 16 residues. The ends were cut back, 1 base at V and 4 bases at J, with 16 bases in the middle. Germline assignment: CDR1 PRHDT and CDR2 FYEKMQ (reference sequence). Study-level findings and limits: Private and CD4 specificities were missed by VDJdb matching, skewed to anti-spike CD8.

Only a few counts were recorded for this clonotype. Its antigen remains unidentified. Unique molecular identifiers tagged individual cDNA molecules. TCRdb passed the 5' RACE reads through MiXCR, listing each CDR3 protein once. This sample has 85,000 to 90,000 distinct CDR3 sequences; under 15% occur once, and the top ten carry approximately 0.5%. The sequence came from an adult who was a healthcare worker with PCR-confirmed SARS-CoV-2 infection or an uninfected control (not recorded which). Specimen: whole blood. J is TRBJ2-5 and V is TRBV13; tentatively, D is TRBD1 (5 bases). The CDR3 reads CASSLAYLAGSETQYF. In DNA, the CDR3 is TGTGCCAGCAGCTTAGCCTATCTGGCAGGGTCAGAGACCCAGTACTTC.